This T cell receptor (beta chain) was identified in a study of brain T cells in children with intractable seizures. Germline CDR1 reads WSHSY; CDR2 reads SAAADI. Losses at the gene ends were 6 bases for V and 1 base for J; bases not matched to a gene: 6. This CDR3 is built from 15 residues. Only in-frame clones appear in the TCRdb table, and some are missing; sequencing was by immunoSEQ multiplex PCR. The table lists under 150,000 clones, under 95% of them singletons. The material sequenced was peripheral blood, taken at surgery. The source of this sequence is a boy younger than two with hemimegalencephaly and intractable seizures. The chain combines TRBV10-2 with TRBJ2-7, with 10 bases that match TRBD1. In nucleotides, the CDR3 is TGCGCCAGCAGAACCGGGACAGGGGCATCCTACGAGCAGTACTTC. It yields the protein CASRTGTGASYEQYF.